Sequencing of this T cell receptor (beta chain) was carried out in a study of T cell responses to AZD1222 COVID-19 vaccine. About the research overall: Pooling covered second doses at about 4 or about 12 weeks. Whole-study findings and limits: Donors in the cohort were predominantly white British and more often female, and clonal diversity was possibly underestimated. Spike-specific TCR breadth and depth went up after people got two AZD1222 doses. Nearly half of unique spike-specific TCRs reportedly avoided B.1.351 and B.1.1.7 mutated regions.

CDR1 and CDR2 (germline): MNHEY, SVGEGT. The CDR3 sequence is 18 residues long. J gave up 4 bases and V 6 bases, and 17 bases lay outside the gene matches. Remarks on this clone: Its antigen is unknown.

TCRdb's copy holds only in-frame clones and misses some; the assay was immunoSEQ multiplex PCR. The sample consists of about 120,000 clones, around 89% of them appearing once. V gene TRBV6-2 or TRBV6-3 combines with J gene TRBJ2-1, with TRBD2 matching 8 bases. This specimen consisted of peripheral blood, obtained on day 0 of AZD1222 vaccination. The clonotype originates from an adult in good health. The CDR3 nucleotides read TGTGCCAGCAGCGATAGCGGGGTAGCTTCACCGAGATACAATGAGCAGTTCTTC. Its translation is CASSDSGVASPRYNEQFF.